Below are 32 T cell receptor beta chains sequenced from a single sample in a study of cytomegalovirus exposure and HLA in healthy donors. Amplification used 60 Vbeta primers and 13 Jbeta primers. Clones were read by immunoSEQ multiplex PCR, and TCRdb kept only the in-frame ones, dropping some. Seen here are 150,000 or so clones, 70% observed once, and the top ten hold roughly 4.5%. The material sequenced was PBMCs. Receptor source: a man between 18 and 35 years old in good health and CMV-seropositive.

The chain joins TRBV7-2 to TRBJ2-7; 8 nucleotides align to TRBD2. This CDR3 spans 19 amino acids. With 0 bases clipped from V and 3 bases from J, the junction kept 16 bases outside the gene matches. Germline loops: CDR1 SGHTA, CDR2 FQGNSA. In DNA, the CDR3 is TGTGCCAGCAGCTTAGCCCTCATACCTTTAGCGGGGCCTTTCTACGAGCAGTACGTC. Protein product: CASSLALIPLAGPFYEQYV.

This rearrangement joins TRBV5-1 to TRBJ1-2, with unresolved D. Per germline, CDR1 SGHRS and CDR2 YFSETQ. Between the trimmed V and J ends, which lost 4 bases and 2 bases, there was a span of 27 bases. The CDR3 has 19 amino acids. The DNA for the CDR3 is TGCGCCAGCAGCCTTCGCGGGGAAACCGAAACACCGACAAACTATGGCTACACCTTC. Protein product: CASSLRGETETPTNYGYTF.

In DNA form, the CDR3 reads TGTGCCAGCAGTTTAACAGCCCAAATAACTAATGAAAAACTGTTTTTT. It encodes CASSLTAQITNEKLFF. The J gene is TRBJ1-4, the V gene TRBV28; the D is unclear. The CDR3 has 16 residues. The germline V gene has CDR1 MDHEN and CDR2 SYDVKM. Trimming took 2 bases from V and 1 from J, leaving 11 bases between them. Drawing the rest from reference TRBV28 and TRBJ1-4, the complete variable domain is DVKVTQSSRYLVKRTGEKVFLECVQDMDHENMFWYRQDPGLGLRLIYFSYDVKMKEKGDIPEGYSVSREKKERFSLILESASTNQTSMYLCASSLTAQITNEKLFFGSGTQLSVL.

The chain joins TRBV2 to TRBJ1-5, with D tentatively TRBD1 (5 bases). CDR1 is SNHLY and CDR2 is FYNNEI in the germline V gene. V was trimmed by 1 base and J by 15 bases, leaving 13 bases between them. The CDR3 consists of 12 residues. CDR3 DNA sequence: TGTGCCAGCAGTGAAGGGAGGGGCCATCGGCATTTT. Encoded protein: CASSEGRGHRHF.

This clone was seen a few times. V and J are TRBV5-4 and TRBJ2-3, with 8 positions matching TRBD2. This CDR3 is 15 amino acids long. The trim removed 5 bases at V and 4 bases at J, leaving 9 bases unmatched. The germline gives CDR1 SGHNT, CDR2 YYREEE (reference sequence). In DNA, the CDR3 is TGTGCCAGCAGAGACGGGGGGGGCAGGGCAGATACGCAGTATTTT. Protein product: CASRDGGGRADTQYF.

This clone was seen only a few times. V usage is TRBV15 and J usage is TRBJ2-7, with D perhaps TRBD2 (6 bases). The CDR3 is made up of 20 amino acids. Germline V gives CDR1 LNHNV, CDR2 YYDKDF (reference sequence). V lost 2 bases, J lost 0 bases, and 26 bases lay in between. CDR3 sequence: CATSRQPIPFAGSSSYEQYV. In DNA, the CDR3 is TGTGCCACCAGCAGACAACCAATTCCGTTTGCCGGGAGTAGCTCCTACGAGCAGTACGTC.

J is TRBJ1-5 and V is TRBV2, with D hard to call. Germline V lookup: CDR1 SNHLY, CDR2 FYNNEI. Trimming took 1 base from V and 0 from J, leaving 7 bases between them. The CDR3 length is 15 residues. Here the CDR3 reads CASSEDSNSNQPQHF. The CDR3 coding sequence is TGTGCCAGCAGTGAAGACAGTAATAGCAATCAGCCCCAGCATTTT.

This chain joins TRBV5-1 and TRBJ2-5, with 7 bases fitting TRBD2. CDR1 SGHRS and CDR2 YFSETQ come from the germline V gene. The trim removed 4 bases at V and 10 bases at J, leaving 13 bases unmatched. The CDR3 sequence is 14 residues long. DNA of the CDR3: TGCGCCAGCAGCCCGGATGGAGCGGGAAGGGTCCAGTACTTC. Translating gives CASSPDGAGRVQYF. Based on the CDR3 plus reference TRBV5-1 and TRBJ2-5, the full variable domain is KAGVTQTPRYLIKTRGQQVTLSCSPISGHRSVSWYQQTPGQGLQFLFEYFSETQRNKGNFPGRFSGRQFSNSRSEMNVSTLELGDSALYLCASSPDGAGRVQYFGPGTRLLVL.

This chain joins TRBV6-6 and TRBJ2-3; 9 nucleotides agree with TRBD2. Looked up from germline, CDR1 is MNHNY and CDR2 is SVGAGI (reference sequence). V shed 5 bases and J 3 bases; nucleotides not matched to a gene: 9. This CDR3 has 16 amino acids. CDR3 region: CASSTLWREGTDTQYF. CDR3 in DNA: TGTGCCAGCAGTACCCTTTGGCGGGAGGGTACAGATACGCAGTATTTT.

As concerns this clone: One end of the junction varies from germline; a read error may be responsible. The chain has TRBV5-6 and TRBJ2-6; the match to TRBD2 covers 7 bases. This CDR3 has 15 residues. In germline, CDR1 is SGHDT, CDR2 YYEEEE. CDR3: CASRFRGAGANVLTF. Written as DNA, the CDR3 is TGTGCCAGCCGCTTTCGGGGGGCTGGGGCCAACGTCCTGACTTTC.

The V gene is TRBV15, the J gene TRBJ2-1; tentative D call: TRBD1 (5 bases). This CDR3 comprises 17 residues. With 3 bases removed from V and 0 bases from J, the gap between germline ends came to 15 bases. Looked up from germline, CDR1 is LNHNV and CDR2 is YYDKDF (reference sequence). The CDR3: CATSSGTTGFSYNEQFF. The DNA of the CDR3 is TGTGCCACCAGCAGTGGCACTACAGGTTTCTCCTACAATGAGCAGTTCTTC.

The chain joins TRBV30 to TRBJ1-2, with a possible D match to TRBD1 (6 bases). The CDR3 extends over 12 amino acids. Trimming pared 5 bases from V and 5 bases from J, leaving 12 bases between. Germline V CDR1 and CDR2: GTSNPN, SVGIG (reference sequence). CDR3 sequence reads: CAWAGQTYGYTF. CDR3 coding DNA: TGTGCCTGGGCTGGACAGACGTATGGCTACACCTTC.

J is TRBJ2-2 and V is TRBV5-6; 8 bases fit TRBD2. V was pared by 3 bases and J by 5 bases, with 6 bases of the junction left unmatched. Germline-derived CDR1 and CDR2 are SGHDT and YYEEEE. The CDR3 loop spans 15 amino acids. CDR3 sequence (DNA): TGTGCCAGCAGCTGGTCCGGGGGGGGGACCGGGGAGCTGTTTTTT. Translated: CASSWSGGGTGELFF.

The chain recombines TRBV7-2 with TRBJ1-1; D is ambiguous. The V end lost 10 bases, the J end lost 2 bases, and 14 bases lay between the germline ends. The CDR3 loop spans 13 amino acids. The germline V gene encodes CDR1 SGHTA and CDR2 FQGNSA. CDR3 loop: CATMYGRNTEAFF. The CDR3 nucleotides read TGTGCCACCATGTACGGGAGAAACACTGAAGCTTTCTTT.

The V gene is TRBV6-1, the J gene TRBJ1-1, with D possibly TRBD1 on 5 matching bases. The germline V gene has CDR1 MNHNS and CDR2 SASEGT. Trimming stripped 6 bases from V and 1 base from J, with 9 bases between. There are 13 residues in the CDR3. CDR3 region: CASSQGWNTEAFF. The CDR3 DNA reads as TGTGCCAGCAGCCAGGGCTGGAACACTGAAGCTTTCTTT.

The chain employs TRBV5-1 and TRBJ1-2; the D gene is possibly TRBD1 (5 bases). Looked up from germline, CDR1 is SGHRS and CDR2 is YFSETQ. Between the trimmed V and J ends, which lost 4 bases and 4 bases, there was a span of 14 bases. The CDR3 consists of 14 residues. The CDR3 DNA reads TGCGCCAGCAGCCTAGGGGACTCAGGCTATGGCTACACCTTC. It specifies CASSLGDSGYGYTF. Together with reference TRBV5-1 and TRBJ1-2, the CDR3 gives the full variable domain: KAGVTQTPRYLIKTRGQQVTLSCSPISGHRSVSWYQQTPGQGLQFLFEYFSETQRNKGNFPGRFSGRQFSNSRSEMNVSTLELGDSALYLCASSLGDSGYGYTFGSGTRLTVV.

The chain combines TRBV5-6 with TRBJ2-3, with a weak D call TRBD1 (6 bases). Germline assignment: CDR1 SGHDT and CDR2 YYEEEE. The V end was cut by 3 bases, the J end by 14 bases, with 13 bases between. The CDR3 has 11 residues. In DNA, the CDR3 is TGTGCCAGCAGCTCGGGCAGGGGTCGGTATTTT. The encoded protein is CASSSGRGRYF.

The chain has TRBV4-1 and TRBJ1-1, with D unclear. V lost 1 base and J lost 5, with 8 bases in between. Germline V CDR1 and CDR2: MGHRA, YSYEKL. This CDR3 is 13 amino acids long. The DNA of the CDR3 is TGCGCCAGCAGCCAAGGGGAGTGGACTGAAGCTTTCTTT. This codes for CASSQGEWTEAFF.

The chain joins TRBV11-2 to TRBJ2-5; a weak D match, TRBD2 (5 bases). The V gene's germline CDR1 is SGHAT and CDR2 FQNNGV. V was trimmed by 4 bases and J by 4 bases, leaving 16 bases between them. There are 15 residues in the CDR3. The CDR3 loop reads CASSSGILSSETQYF. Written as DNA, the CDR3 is TGTGCCAGCAGCTCCGGGATCCTAAGCTCAGAGACCCAGTACTTC. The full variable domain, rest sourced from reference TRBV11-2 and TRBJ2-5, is EAGVAQSPRYKIIEKRQSVAFWCNPISGHATLYWYQQILGQGPKLLIQFQNNGVVDDSQLPKDRFSAERLKGVDSTLKIQPAKLEDSAVYLCASSSGILSSETQYFGPGTRLLVL.

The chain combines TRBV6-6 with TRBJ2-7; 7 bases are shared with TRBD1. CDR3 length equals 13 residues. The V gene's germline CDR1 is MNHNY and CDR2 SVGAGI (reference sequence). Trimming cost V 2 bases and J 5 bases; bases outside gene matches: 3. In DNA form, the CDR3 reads TGTGCCAGCAGTTACACAGGGGAGAACGAGCAGTACGTC. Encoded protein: CASSYTGENEQYV.

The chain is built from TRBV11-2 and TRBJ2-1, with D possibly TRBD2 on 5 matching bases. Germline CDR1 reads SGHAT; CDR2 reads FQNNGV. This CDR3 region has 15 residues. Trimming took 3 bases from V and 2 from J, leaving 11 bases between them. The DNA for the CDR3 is TGTGCCAGCAGCTTGGTGGGAGAGCCCTACAATGAGCAGTTCTTC. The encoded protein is CASSLVGEPYNEQFF.

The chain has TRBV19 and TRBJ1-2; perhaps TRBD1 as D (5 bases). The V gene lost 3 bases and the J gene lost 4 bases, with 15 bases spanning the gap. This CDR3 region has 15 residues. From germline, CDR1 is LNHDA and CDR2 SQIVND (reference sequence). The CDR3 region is CASSMAPSGIYGYTF. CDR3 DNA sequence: TGTGCCAGTAGTATGGCCCCCTCAGGGATCTATGGCTACACCTTC.

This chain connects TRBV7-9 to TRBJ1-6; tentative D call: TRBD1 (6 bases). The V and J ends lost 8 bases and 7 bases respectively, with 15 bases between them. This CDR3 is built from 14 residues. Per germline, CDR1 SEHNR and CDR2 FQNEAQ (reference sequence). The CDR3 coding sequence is TGTGCCAGCCTGGAACAGGGTGGAAATTCACCCCTCCACTTT. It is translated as CASLEQGGNSPLHF.

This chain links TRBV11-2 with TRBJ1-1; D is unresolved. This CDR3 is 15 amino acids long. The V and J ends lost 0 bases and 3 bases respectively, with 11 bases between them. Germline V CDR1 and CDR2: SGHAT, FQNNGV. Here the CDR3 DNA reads TGTGCCAGCAGCTTAGATGCCGGAGAATACACTGAAGCTTTCTTT. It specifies CASSLDAGEYTEAFF.

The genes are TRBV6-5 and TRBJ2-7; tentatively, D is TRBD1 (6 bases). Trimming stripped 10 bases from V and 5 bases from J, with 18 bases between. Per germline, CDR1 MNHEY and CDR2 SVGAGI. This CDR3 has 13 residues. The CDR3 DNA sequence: TGTGCCACCAGAAGTCCAGGGGTGAACGAGCAGTACGTC. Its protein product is CATRSPGVNEQYV.

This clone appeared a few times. CDR3 residues: CASRGTSRKETQYF. The DNA for the CDR3 is TGTGCCAGCAGGGGGACTAGCAGGAAAGAGACCCAGTACTTC. This chain connects TRBV2 to TRBJ2-5; 9 nucleotides align to TRBD2. Germline lookup yields CDR1 SNHLY and CDR2 FYNNEI. The CDR3 is made up of 14 amino acids. V was pared by 6 bases and J by 3 bases, with 5 bases of the junction left unmatched. Full variable domain (missing parts from reference TRBV2 and TRBJ2-5): EPEVTQTPSHQVTQMGQEVILRCVPISNHLYFYWYRQILGQKVEFLVSFYNNEISEKSEIFDDQFSVERPDGSNFTLKIRSTKLEDSAMYFCASRGTSRKETQYFGPGTRLLVL.

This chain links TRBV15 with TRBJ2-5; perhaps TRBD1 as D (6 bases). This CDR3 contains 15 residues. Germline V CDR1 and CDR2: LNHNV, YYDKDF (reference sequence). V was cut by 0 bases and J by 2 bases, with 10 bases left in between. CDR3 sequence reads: CATSRDSGEQETQYF. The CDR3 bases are TGTGCCACCAGCAGAGATTCAGGGGAACAAGAGACCCAGTACTTC.

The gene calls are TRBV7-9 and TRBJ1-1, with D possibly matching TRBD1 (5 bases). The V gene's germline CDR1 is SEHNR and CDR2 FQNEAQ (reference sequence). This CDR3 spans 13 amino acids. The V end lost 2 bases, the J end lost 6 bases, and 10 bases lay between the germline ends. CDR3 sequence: CASSLQDTAEAFF. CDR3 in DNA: TGTGCCAGCAGCTTACAGGACACCGCTGAAGCTTTCTTT.

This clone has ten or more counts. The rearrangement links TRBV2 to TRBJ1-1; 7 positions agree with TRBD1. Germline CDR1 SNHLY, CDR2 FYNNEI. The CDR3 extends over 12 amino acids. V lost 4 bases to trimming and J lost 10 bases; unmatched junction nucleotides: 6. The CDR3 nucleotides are TGTGCCAGCAGTGGGGACAGTAGCTTAGCTTTCTTT. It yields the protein CASSGDSSLAFF.

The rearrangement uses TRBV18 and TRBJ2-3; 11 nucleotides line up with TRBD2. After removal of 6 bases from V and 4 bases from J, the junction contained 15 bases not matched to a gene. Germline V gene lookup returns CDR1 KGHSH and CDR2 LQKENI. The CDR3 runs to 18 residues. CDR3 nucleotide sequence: TGTGCCAGCTCCGTACTAGGGCCGACTAGCGGGAACGCAGATACGCAGTATTTT. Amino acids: CASSVLGPTSGNADTQYF.

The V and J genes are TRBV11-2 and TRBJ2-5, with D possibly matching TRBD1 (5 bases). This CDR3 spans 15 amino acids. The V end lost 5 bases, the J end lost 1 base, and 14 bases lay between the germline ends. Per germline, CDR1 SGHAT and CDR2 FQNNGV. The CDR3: CASSLTETVQETQYF. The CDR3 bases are TGTGCCAGCAGCCTTACCGAGACAGTCCAAGAGACCCAGTACTTC.

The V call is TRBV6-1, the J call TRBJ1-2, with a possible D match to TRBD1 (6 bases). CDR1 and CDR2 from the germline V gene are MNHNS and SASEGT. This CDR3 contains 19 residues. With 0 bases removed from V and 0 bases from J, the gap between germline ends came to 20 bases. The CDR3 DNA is TGTGCCAGCAGTGAAGCGCTTCTTGGGCAGGGGCCCACTAACTATGGCTACACCTTC. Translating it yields CASSEALLGQGPTNYGYTF.